The source of this T cell receptor (beta chain) is a study of T cell responses to AZD1222 COVID-19 vaccine. Libraries were prepared by immunoSEQ multiplex PCR; TCRdb keeps only in-frame clonotypes and omits some of them. The sample records approximately 110,000 clones, around 84% being singletons. The CDR3 has 15 amino acids. V gave up 0 bases and J gave up 0 bases, with 8 bases separating them. Per germline, CDR1 WNHNN and CDR2 SYGVQD (reference sequence). Here the sequenced sample was peripheral blood, taken on day 0 of AZD1222 vaccination. The TCR was taken from an adult in good health. The chain uses TRBV10-1 and TRBJ1-1, with a tentative D call TRBD1 (6 bases). CDR3 sequence: CASSESDSMNTEAFF. CDR3 coding DNA: TGCGCCAGCAGTGAGTCGGACAGTATGAACACTGAAGCTTTCTTT.